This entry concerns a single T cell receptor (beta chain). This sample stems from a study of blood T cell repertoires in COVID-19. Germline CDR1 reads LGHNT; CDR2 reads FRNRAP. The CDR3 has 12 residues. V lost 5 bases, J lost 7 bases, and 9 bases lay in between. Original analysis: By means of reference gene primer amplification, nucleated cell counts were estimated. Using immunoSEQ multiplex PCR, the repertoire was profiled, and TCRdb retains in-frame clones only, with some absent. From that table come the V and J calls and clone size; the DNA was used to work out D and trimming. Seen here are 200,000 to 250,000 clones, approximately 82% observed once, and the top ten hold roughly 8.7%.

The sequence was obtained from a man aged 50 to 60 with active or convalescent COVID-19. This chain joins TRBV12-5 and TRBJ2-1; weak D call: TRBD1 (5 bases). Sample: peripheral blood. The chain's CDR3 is CASGIDSNEQFF. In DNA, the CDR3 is TGTGCTAGTGGTATAGACAGTAATGAGCAGTTCTTC.